The T cell receptor beta chain described here comes from a study of cytomegalovirus exposure and HLA in healthy donors. Per germline, CDR1 MNHEY and CDR2 SMNVEV (reference sequence). This CDR3 spans 15 amino acids. The PCR had 60 Vbeta and 13 Jbeta primers. This table comes from immunoSEQ multiplex PCR, and its TCRdb copy is limited to in-frame clones, with some not included. The clone table shows around 160,000 clones, with the ten largest holding around 1.5%. The TCR comes from a woman in her 50s in good health and CMV-seronegative. Sequenced: PBMCs. The rearrangement links TRBV27 to TRBJ2-5, with no clear D. With the DNA end fitting TRBJ2-7 better, the J assignment may be wrong. The CDR3 sequence is CASTFSSQASYEQYF. In DNA, the CDR3 is TGTGCCAGCACCTTTTCCTCTCAGGCGTCCTACGAGCAGTACTTC.